Here is one T cell receptor beta chain with its context. The protocol was immunoSEQ multiplex PCR, while the TCRdb copy is restricted to in-frame clones and leaves out a portion. Of a few hundred thousand clones in the sample, about 90% were seen once. Recruitment covered some 25 US areas and drew participants whose ages spanned roughly 18 to 100 years. The data were obtained in a study of blood T cell repertoires in COVID-19. The CDR3 contains 12 residues. Germline V gene lookup returns CDR1 LNHDA and CDR2 SQIVND (reference sequence). V was clipped by 4 bases and J by 6 bases, with 9 bases between them.

This sequence originates from a woman aged 55-70 years who had recovered from COVID-19. The chain is built from TRBV19 and TRBJ1-1, with D possibly TRBD1 on 5 matching bases. The material sequenced was PBMCs or T cells enriched from blood (not recorded which). The CDR3 coding sequence is TGTGCCAGTAGTACCTCAGGGCCTGAAGCTTTCTTT. Protein: CASSTSGPEAFF. The full variable domain, its missing parts supplied by reference TRBV19 and TRBJ1-1, is DGGITQSPKYLFRKEGQNVTLSCEQNLNHDAMYWYRQDPGQGLRLIYYSQIVNDFQKGDIAEGYSVSREKKESFPLTVTSAQKNPTAFYLCASSTSGPEAFFGQGTRLTVV.